These T cell receptor beta chains were read from a single sample in a study of cytomegalovirus exposure and HLA in healthy donors. Data came from immunoSEQ multiplex PCR; TCRdb stores just in-frame clones and leaves some out. The data show 80,000 to 130,000 clones, with around 80% seen just once and 1.2% held by the top ten. The material sequenced was PBMCs. Receptors were obtained from a woman in her late teens or twenties in good health and CMV-seronegative. CDR3s include the opening cysteine and the closing phenylalanine or tryptophan. The order of the fields is V gene, J gene, D gene, CDR3 DNA, CDR3 protein. D genes are given only for firm matches.

v_gene: TRBV6-5
j_gene: TRBJ1-3
d_gene: NA
CDR3nt: TGTGCCACGAAACCGGGAGGGCGCTCTGGAAACACCATATATTTT
CDR3aa: CATKPGGRSGNTIYF

v_gene: TRBV19
j_gene: TRBJ1-6
d_gene: NA
CDR3nt: TGTGCCAGTAGTATCCCCGGACAAGCTAATAATTCACCCCTCCACTTT
CDR3aa: CASSIPGQANNSPLHF

v_gene: TRBV7-2
j_gene: TRBJ2-7
d_gene: TRBD1
CDR3nt: TGTGCCAGCAGCTTACCACTCATCCGGGACAGAACCTACGAGCAGTACTTC
CDR3aa: CASSLPLIRDRTYEQYF

v_gene: TRBV10-3
j_gene: TRBJ2-3
d_gene: TRBD1
CDR3nt: TGTGCCATCAGTGGGGGGGGACAGGGGACTTCCAAGCAATACACAGATACGCAGTATTTT
CDR3aa: CAISGGGQGTSKQYTDTQYF

v_gene: TRBV30
j_gene: TRBJ1-6
d_gene: NA
CDR3nt: TGTGCCTGGAGACGGGGTCCCTATAATTCACCCCTCCACTTT
CDR3aa: CAWRRGPYNSPLHF

v_gene: TRBV5-1
j_gene: TRBJ2-5
d_gene: NA
CDR3nt: TGCGCCGGTTCGGAGGGCCCTCGAGAGACCCAGTACTTC
CDR3aa: CAGSEGPRETQYF

v_gene: TRBV7-9
j_gene: TRBJ2-5
d_gene: TRBD1
CDR3nt: TGTTCCAGCAGCTTAGCTGGCACAGGGGGCCAAGAGACCCAGTACTTC
CDR3aa: CSSSLAGTGGQETQYF

v_gene: TRBV7-2
j_gene: TRBJ2-7
d_gene: NA
CDR3nt: TGTGCCAGCAGCTTAGCTAGCAGCGAATACGAGCAGTACTTC
CDR3aa: CASSLASSEYEQYF

v_gene: TRBV6-5
j_gene: TRBJ2-7
d_gene: TRBD2
CDR3nt: TGTGCCAGCAGTTCGACTAGCGGGAGAAGTGAGCAGTACTTC
CDR3aa: CASSSTSGRSEQYF

v_gene: TRBV2
j_gene: TRBJ2-3
d_gene: NA
CDR3nt: TGTGCCAGCAGTGAAGCGGCGGGGCGGGGACTCACAGATACGCAGTATTTT
CDR3aa: CASSEAAGRGLTDTQYF

v_gene: TRBV6-5
j_gene: TRBJ1-4
d_gene: NA
CDR3nt: TGTGCCAGCAGTTACCTTTACAGGAGTAATGAAAAACTGTTTTTT
CDR3aa: CASSYLYRSNEKLFF

v_gene: TRBV4-1
j_gene: TRBJ2-1
d_gene: TRBD2
CDR3nt: TGCGCCAGCAGCCAACAAGATTTCATGGCTAGCGGGAGGAATGAGCAGTTCTTC
CDR3aa: CASSQQDFMASGRNEQFF

v_gene: TRBV9
j_gene: TRBJ1-1
d_gene: TRBD1
CDR3nt: TGTGCCAGCAGCGTTACCGGGACAGGGGTTACTGAAGCTTTCTTT
CDR3aa: CASSVTGTGVTEAFF

v_gene: TRBV7-9
j_gene: TRBJ1-2
d_gene: NA
CDR3nt: TGTGCCAGCAGCCCGACAGTTTTAAACTATGGCTACACCTTC
CDR3aa: CASSPTVLNYGYTF

v_gene: TRBV2
j_gene: TRBJ2-4
d_gene: TRBD2
CDR3nt: TGTGCCAGCAACGGACTAGCGGGAAAAAACATTCAGTACTTC
CDR3aa: CASNGLAGKNIQYF

v_gene: TRBV4-1
j_gene: TRBJ2-7
d_gene: NA
CDR3nt: TGCGCCAGCAGCCAATTTGTCGACGAGCAGTACTTC
CDR3aa: CASSQFVDEQYF

v_gene: TRBV28
j_gene: TRBJ1-6
d_gene: NA
CDR3nt: TGTGCCAGCACCAGCTCCTATAATTCACCCCTCCACTTT
CDR3aa: CASTSSYNSPLHF

v_gene: TRBV4-2
j_gene: TRBJ2-6
d_gene: NA
CDR3nt: TGTGCCAGCAGCCAAGGTGCGGAGTCTGGGGCCAACGTCCTGACTTTC
CDR3aa: CASSQGAESGANVLTF

v_gene: TRBV6-5
j_gene: TRBJ2-1
d_gene: TRBD2
CDR3nt: TGTGCCAGCACTAGCGGGGGGGCTTACAATGAGCAGTTCTTC
CDR3aa: CASTSGGAYNEQFF

v_gene: TRBV27
j_gene: TRBJ1-5
d_gene: TRBD1
CDR3nt: TGTGCCAGCACTTTAAGACAGGGGAGCAATCAGCCCCAGCATTTT
CDR3aa: CASTLRQGSNQPQHF

v_gene: TRBV7-3
j_gene: TRBJ1-1
d_gene: TRBD1
CDR3nt: TGTGCCAGCAGCCCTCAGGGGGAGCCTGAAGCTTTCTTT
CDR3aa: CASSPQGEPEAFF

v_gene: TRBV6-5
j_gene: TRBJ2-7
d_gene: NA
CDR3nt: TGTGCCAGCAGTTACTCCCAGGCTCTCCTCTACGAGCAGTACTTC
CDR3aa: CASSYSQALLYEQYF

v_gene: TRBV4-3
j_gene: TRBJ2-7
d_gene: TRBD1
CDR3nt: TGCGCCAGCAGCCAAGATCAACAGGGGGAGCAGTACTTC
CDR3aa: CASSQDQQGEQYF

v_gene: TRBV6-1
j_gene: TRBJ2-2
d_gene: NA
CDR3nt: TGTGCCAGCAGTGAGGTTGGGCTAGCCGACACCGGGGAGCTGTTTTTT
CDR3aa: CASSEVGLADTGELFF

v_gene: TRBV7-9
j_gene: TRBJ2-7
d_gene: TRBD1
CDR3nt: TGTGCCAGCAGCCCTAGGGGACAGGGGGCATACTACGAGCAGTACTTC
CDR3aa: CASSPRGQGAYYEQYF

v_gene: TRBV13
j_gene: TRBJ2-1
d_gene: TRBD1
CDR3nt: TGTGCCAGCAGCTCTCGGACAGGAGCGGTTAATGAGCAGTTCTTC
CDR3aa: CASSSRTGAVNEQFF

v_gene: TRBV10-3
j_gene: TRBJ2-7
d_gene: TRBD1
CDR3nt: TGTGCCATCAGTCCCGACAGGGAGTTTAGAAACGAGCAGTACTTC
CDR3aa: CAISPDREFRNEQYF

v_gene: TRBV9
j_gene: TRBJ2-3
d_gene: TRBD2
CDR3nt: TGTGCCAGCAGCCCAACGGGGGGTTCCACAGATACGCAGTATTTT
CDR3aa: CASSPTGGSTDTQYF

v_gene: TRBV6-1
j_gene: TRBJ2-5
d_gene: NA
CDR3nt: TGTGCCAGCACCGAAGCGTACCAGCGGCAGGTGACCCAGTACTTC
CDR3aa: CASTEAYQRQVTQYF

v_gene: TRBV30
j_gene: TRBJ1-3
d_gene: TRBD1
CDR3nt: TGTGCCTGGAGTACCTTCGGACAGGCTGCGGGAAACACCATATATTTT
CDR3aa: CAWSTFGQAAGNTIYF

v_gene: TRBV7-8
j_gene: TRBJ1-5
d_gene: NA
CDR3nt: TGTGCCAGCAGCTTAGGCACCTCAGCGTATAGCAATCAGCCCCAGCATTTT
CDR3aa: CASSLGTSAYSNQPQHF

v_gene: TRBV4-1
j_gene: TRBJ1-4
d_gene: NA
CDR3nt: TGCGCCAGCAGCCAAGGTGTCACCAGGGAGGTCGAAAAACTGTTTTTT
CDR3aa: CASSQGVTREVEKLFF

v_gene: TRBV6-5
j_gene: TRBJ1-6
d_gene: TRBD1
CDR3nt: TGTGCCAGCAGCCGGACAGGTTCTAATTCACCCCTCCACTTT
CDR3aa: CASSRTGSNSPLHF